The rows below give T cell receptor beta chains drawn from one sample of a study of T cells in Graves' hyperthyroidism and ophthalmopathy. Each CDR3 protein is one row after TCRdb ran MiXCR on the multiplex PCR reads. The sample carries about 620,000 distinct CDR3 sequences, around 15% recorded once. Sample: blood. The receptors come from a woman under 40 with Graves' hyperthyroidism. The CDR3 runs from the conserved cysteine through the conserved F or W. Fields, in order: clone size, D gene, J gene, V gene, CDR3 protein, CDR3 DNA. The D gene is left open where the match is weak. A row's size may be missing; if present it is once, few, many or a size class.

clone_size: many
d_call: TRBD2
j_call: TRBJ2-1
v_call: TRBV28
cdr3_aa: CASSFAGVGNEQFF
cdr3_nt: TGTGCCAGCAGTTTTGCGGGAGTAGGCAATGAGCAGTTCTTC

clone_size: -
d_call: TRBD2
j_call: TRBJ2-3
v_call: TRBV7-8
cdr3_aa: CASSATSGKAYF
cdr3_nt: TGTGCCAGCAGCGCAACTAGCGGGAAAGCGTATTTT

clone_size: -
d_call: TRBD1
j_call: TRBJ2-1
v_call: TRBV27
cdr3_aa: CASSSGQGDYNEQFF
cdr3_nt: TGTGCCAGCAGTTCGGGACAGGGGGACTACAATGAGCAGTTCTTC

clone_size: many
d_call: -
j_call: TRBJ1-1
v_call: TRBV6-1
cdr3_aa: CASSSAQGTSEAFF
cdr3_nt: TGTGCCAGCAGTTCGGCGCAGGGGACGTCTGAAGCTTTCTTT

clone_size: -
d_call: -
j_call: TRBJ2-1
v_call: TRBV30
cdr3_aa: CAWKPTRGALVHEQFF
cdr3_nt: TGTGCCTGGAAACCCACCCGGGGGGCGCTTGTCCATGAGCAGTTCTTC

clone_size: -
d_call: -
j_call: TRBJ2-5
v_call: TRBV5-6
cdr3_aa: CASSLTGTHQETQYF
cdr3_nt: TGTGCCAGCAGTTTGACCGGGACACACCAAGAGACCCAGTACTTC

clone_size: many
d_call: TRBD1
j_call: TRBJ1-2
v_call: TRBV2
cdr3_aa: CASLGQGIQRGYTF
cdr3_nt: TGTGCCAGCTTGGGACAGGGGATCCAACGAGGCTACACCTTC

clone_size: -
d_call: -
j_call: TRBJ2-5
v_call: TRBV30
cdr3_aa: CACRGKAQYF
cdr3_nt: TGTGCCTGCAGGGGAAAGGCCCAGTACTTC

clone_size: few
d_call: -
j_call: TRBJ1-1
v_call: TRBV28
cdr3_aa: CASSLRYPQNTEAFF
cdr3_nt: TGTGCCAGCAGTTTAAGGTACCCCCAGAACACTGAAGCTTTCTTT

clone_size: many
d_call: -
j_call: TRBJ2-7
v_call: TRBV6-1
cdr3_aa: CASSYHRGTYEQYF
cdr3_nt: TGTGCCAGCAGTTATCACCGGGGCACCTACGAGCAGTACTTC

clone_size: many
d_call: -
j_call: TRBJ2-5
v_call: TRBV11-2
cdr3_aa: CASSLGVIGRQETQYF
cdr3_nt: TGTGCCAGCAGCTTAGGGGTTATAGGGCGCCAAGAGACCCAGTACTTC

clone_size: few
d_call: -
j_call: TRBJ1-5
v_call: TRBV30
cdr3_aa: CASTLLGNKQPQHF
cdr3_nt: TGTGCCAGTACGCTGTTAGGGAACAAACAGCCCCAGCATTTT

clone_size: many
d_call: TRBD2
j_call: TRBJ2-7
v_call: TRBV27
cdr3_aa: CASMWLAGGHEQYF
cdr3_nt: TGTGCCAGCATGTGGCTAGCGGGAGGGCACGAGCAGTACTTC

clone_size: many
d_call: TRBD1
j_call: TRBJ1-2
v_call: TRBV12-3/TRBV12-4
cdr3_aa: CASSLHGTGGHYGYTF
cdr3_nt: TGTGCCAGCAGTTTACACGGGACAGGGGGCCACTATGGCTACACCTTC

clone_size: -
d_call: -
j_call: TRBJ2-2
v_call: TRBV5-1
cdr3_aa: CASSWRGAIGTGELFF
cdr3_nt: TGCGCCAGCAGCTGGAGGGGGGCAATCGGCACCGGGGAGCTGTTTTTT

clone_size: once
d_call: -
j_call: TRBJ2-1
v_call: TRBV6-5
cdr3_aa: CASSYPGGHNEQFF
cdr3_nt: TGTGCCAGCAGTTACCCGGGGGGCCACAATGAGCAGTTCTTC

clone_size: many
d_call: -
j_call: TRBJ2-1
v_call: TRBV28
cdr3_aa: CASSLVWGAAHNEQFF
cdr3_nt: TGTGCCAGCAGCTTAGTCTGGGGGGCGGCCCACAATGAGCAGTTCTTC

clone_size: many
d_call: TRBD2
j_call: TRBJ2-2
v_call: TRBV28
cdr3_aa: CASSLGKRETANTGELFF
cdr3_nt: TGTGCCAGCAGTTTGGGAAAGCGGGAGACCGCGAACACCGGGGAGCTGTTTTTT

clone_size: many
d_call: TRBD2
j_call: TRBJ2-1
v_call: TRBV27
cdr3_aa: CASSLYSSGRFNEQFF
cdr3_nt: TGTGCCAGCAGTTTATACAGCAGCGGGAGGTTCAATGAGCAGTTCTTC

clone_size: many
d_call: TRBD2
j_call: TRBJ2-5
v_call: TRBV6-1
cdr3_aa: CASSGTSGFQETQYF
cdr3_nt: TGTGCCAGCAGTGGGACTAGCGGGTTTCAAGAGACCCAGTACTTC

clone_size: many
d_call: -
j_call: TRBJ2-1
v_call: TRBV19
cdr3_aa: CASSNRPTIYNEQFF
cdr3_nt: TGTGCCAGTAGCAATAGACCCACCATCTACAATGAGCAGTTCTTC

clone_size: many
d_call: TRBD2
j_call: TRBJ2-3
v_call: TRBV6-4
cdr3_aa: CASSTSDTDTQYF
cdr3_nt: TGTGCCAGCAGTACTAGCGACACAGATACGCAGTATTTT

clone_size: many
d_call: TRBD1
j_call: TRBJ2-7
v_call: TRBV10-1
cdr3_aa: CASRTLGQQLYEQYF
cdr3_nt: TGCGCCAGCAGGACTTTGGGACAGCAGCTATACGAGCAGTACTTC

clone_size: many
d_call: TRBD2
j_call: TRBJ2-1
v_call: TRBV11-3
cdr3_aa: CASSFSGTSGSFEQFF
cdr3_nt: TGTGCCAGCAGCTTTTCCGGGACTAGCGGGAGTTTTGAGCAGTTCTTC

clone_size: -
d_call: -
j_call: TRBJ1-4
v_call: TRBV19
cdr3_aa: CASSTRELLRAVLRAGNEKLFF
cdr3_nt: -

clone_size: many
d_call: -
j_call: TRBJ2-3
v_call: TRBV27
cdr3_aa: CASRQTGRHSTDTQYF
cdr3_nt: TGTGCCAGCAGACAAACGGGCCGACATAGCACAGATACGCAGTATTTT

clone_size: -
d_call: -
j_call: TRBJ1-2
v_call: TRBV6-5
cdr3_aa: CASSYSAYSNYGYTF
cdr3_nt: TGTGCCAGCAGTTACTCGGCATATTCTAACTATGGCTACACCTTC

clone_size: few
d_call: -
j_call: TRBJ2-1
v_call: TRBV29-1
cdr3_aa: CSVEGAGYEQFF
cdr3_nt: TGCAGCGTTGAGGGTGCGGGATATGAGCAGTTCTTC

clone_size: -
d_call: TRBD2
j_call: TRBJ2-1
v_call: TRBV24-1
cdr3_aa: CATSDLPTSGSYNEQFF
cdr3_nt: TGTGCCACCAGTGATTTGCCGACTAGCGGCTCCTACAATGAGCAGTTCTTC

clone_size: many
d_call: -
j_call: TRBJ2-7
v_call: TRBV11-2
cdr3_aa: CASSLGPGSDYEQYF
cdr3_nt: TGTGCCAGCAGCTTAGGTCCAGGGTCGGACTACGAGCAGTACTTC

clone_size: many
d_call: -
j_call: TRBJ1-2
v_call: TRBV28
cdr3_aa: CASSSQGVEGGYGYTF
cdr3_nt: TGTGCCAGCAGTTCCCAAGGGGTCGAGGGTGGCTATGGCTACACCTTC

clone_size: many
d_call: -
j_call: TRBJ1-1
v_call: TRBV28
cdr3_aa: CASSFRGIYTEAFF
cdr3_nt: TGTGCCAGCAGTTTCCGGGGGATATACACTGAAGCTTTCTTT

clone_size: few
d_call: -
j_call: TRBJ1-1
v_call: TRBV28
cdr3_aa: CASSLRKEEAFF
cdr3_nt: TGTGCCAGCAGTTTAAGAAAAGAGGAAGCTTTCTTT

clone_size: many
d_call: -
j_call: TRBJ2-1
v_call: TRBV7-2
cdr3_aa: CASSLVGNRNPYNEQFF
cdr3_nt: TGTGCCAGCAGCTTAGTCGGGAACCGTAACCCCTACAATGAGCAGTTCTTC

clone_size: -
d_call: -
j_call: TRBJ2-5
v_call: TRBV11-2
cdr3_aa: CASSFSRMMETQYF
cdr3_nt: TGTGCCAGCAGCTTTTCACGCATGATGGAGACCCAGTACTTC

clone_size: many
d_call: TRBD1
j_call: TRBJ2-7
v_call: TRBV7-2
cdr3_aa: CASSLMGQVFYEQYF
cdr3_nt: TGTGCCAGCAGCTTAATGGGACAGGTTTTCTACGAGCAGTACTTC

clone_size: -
d_call: -
j_call: TRBJ1-1
v_call: TRBV19
cdr3_aa: CATRQANTEAFF
cdr3_nt: TGTGCCACCCGACAGGCGAACACTGAAGCTTTCTTT

clone_size: -
d_call: -
j_call: TRBJ1-2
v_call: TRBV28
cdr3_aa: CASSFGTRGYTF
cdr3_nt: TGTGCCAGCAGTTTCGGGACGCGAGGCTACACCTTC

clone_size: many
d_call: TRBD2
j_call: TRBJ2-3
v_call: TRBV6-2/TRBV6-3
cdr3_aa: CASSRGRTADTQYF
cdr3_nt: TGTGCCAGCAGCCGCGGGAGAACGGCAGATACGCAGTATTTT

clone_size: few
d_call: -
j_call: TRBJ2-2
v_call: TRBV19
cdr3_aa: CASSILLNTGELFF
cdr3_nt: TGTGCCAGTAGTATTCTACTAAACACCGGGGAGCTGTTTTTT

clone_size: -
d_call: TRBD1
j_call: TRBJ1-5
v_call: TRBV6-4
cdr3_aa: CASSTDRAKTLKLSNQPQHF
cdr3_nt: TGTGCCAGCAGTACGGACAGGGCGAAGACACTTAAGCTTAGCAATCAGCCCCAGCATTTT

clone_size: many
d_call: TRBD2
j_call: TRBJ2-7
v_call: TRBV12-3/TRBV12-4
cdr3_aa: CASSLGGGYEQYF
cdr3_nt: TGTGCCAGCAGTTTAGGCGGGGGCTACGAGCAGTACTTC

clone_size: few
d_call: -
j_call: TRBJ2-2
v_call: TRBV13
cdr3_aa: CASSLGVLPGELFF
cdr3_nt: TGTGCCAGCAGCTTAGGGGTCCTACCCGGGGAGCTGTTTTTT

clone_size: many
d_call: TRBD1
j_call: TRBJ1-2
v_call: TRBV3-1
cdr3_aa: CASSHGTGNYGYTF
cdr3_nt: TGTGCCAGCAGCCATGGGACAGGGAACTATGGCTACACCTTC

clone_size: -
d_call: TRBD1
j_call: TRBJ1-4
v_call: TRBV20-1
cdr3_aa: CSVRLPGQGNEKLFF
cdr3_nt: TGCAGTGTTCGCCTTCCGGGACAGGGTAATGAAAAACTGTTTTTT

clone_size: many
d_call: -
j_call: TRBJ2-7
v_call: TRBV12-3/TRBV12-4
cdr3_aa: CASSSEQGPYEQYF
cdr3_nt: TGTGCCAGCAGTTCCGAGCAGGGGCCCTACGAGCAGTACTTC

clone_size: -
d_call: -
j_call: TRBJ2-6
v_call: TRBV5-1
cdr3_aa: CASRGTVFSGANVLTF
cdr3_nt: TGCGCCAGCAGGGGGACCGTTTTCTCTGGGGCCAACGTCCTGACTTTC

clone_size: few
d_call: -
j_call: TRBJ2-7
v_call: TRBV7-2
cdr3_aa: CASSMDGWGIYEQYF
cdr3_nt: TGTGCCAGCAGCATGGACGGGTGGGGTATCTACGAGCAGTACTTC

clone_size: -
d_call: -
j_call: TRBJ1-1
v_call: TRBV10-1
cdr3_aa: CARNQTEAFF
cdr3_nt: TGCGCCAGAAACCAAACCGAAGCTTTCTTT

clone_size: few
d_call: -
j_call: TRBJ1-4
v_call: TRBV28
cdr3_aa: CASSRGRGDKLFF
cdr3_nt: TGTGCCAGCAGTCGTGGTCGGGGTGATAAACTGTTTTTT

clone_size: -
d_call: -
j_call: TRBJ2-5
v_call: TRBV5-1
cdr3_aa: CASSLQSRGQETQYF
cdr3_nt: TGCGCCAGCAGCCTCCAATCGCGGGGCCAAGAGACCCAGTACTTC

clone_size: many
d_call: -
j_call: TRBJ2-1
v_call: TRBV7-6
cdr3_aa: CASRWGISYNEQFF
cdr3_nt: TGTGCCAGCAGATGGGGAATCTCCTACAATGAGCAGTTCTTC

clone_size: -
d_call: TRBD2
j_call: TRBJ2-2
v_call: TRBV6-9
cdr3_aa: CASSSSGGSGELFF
cdr3_nt: TGTGCCAGCAGTTCCAGCGGGGGCAGCGGGGAGCTGTTTTTT

clone_size: many
d_call: -
j_call: TRBJ2-5
v_call: TRBV6-2/TRBV6-3
cdr3_aa: CASSYPKQDQETQYF
cdr3_nt: TGTGCCAGCAGTTACCCGAAACAGGATCAAGAGACCCAGTACTTC

clone_size: many
d_call: -
j_call: TRBJ1-2
v_call: TRBV28
cdr3_aa: CASSSSGALDYGYTF
cdr3_nt: TGTGCCAGCAGTTCTTCAGGGGCTCTTGACTATGGCTACACCTTC